The 18 T cell receptor beta chains listed next were all sequenced from one sample in a study of T cells in Graves' hyperthyroidism and ophthalmopathy. The CDR3 regions of TCR beta were amplified from RNA transcripts. The HTBI primer set served for first-round RT-PCR of the TCR CDR3. TCRdb processed the multiplex PCR reads anew with MiXCR; each CDR3 protein has one entry. The sample shows about 300,000 distinct CDR3 sequences, around a sixth of them seen only once. Sample: blood. All receptors come from a man aged 25 to 45 with Graves' hyperthyroidism.

This rearrangement joins TRBV5-4 to TRBJ2-2; TRBD2 might be the D (5 bases). The V and J ends lost 1 base and 5 bases respectively, with 9 bases between them. The CDR3 loop spans 14 amino acids. The germline V gene encodes CDR1 SGHNT and CDR2 YYREEE (reference sequence). The CDR3 coding sequence is TGTGCCAGCAGCTTGATGTGGAGGACCGGGGAGCTGTTTTTT. This sequence encodes CASSLMWRTGELFF.

This clonotype was counted many times. The chain is built from TRBV20-1 and TRBJ2-5, with 14 bases aligning to TRBD2. This CDR3 contains 13 residues. Germline V CDR1 and CDR2: DFQATT, SNEGSKA (reference sequence). V trimming: 3 bases; J trimming: 9 bases; junction bases outside the gene matches: 3. CDR3 DNA sequence: TGCAGTGCTAGGGGGACTAGCGGGAGTTCCCAGTACTTC. Translated: CSARGTSGSSQYF.

This clonotype has a handful of counts. The chain is built from TRBV12-3 or TRBV12-4 and TRBJ2-1; 8 bases match TRBD2. J lost 2 bases, V lost 7 bases, and 1 base had no gene match. This CDR3 is built from 13 residues. The CDR3 is CASKGLAYNEQFF. DNA for the CDR3: TGTGCCAGCAAGGGACTAGCCTACAATGAGCAGTTCTTC.

This clonotype was detected ten times or more. The chain uses TRBV28 and TRBJ2-7; D possibly corresponds to TRBD2 (6 bases). V was pared by 6 bases and J by 3 bases, with 24 bases between. This CDR3 is built from 17 residues. Per germline, CDR1 MDHEN and CDR2 SYDVKM. The CDR3, as DNA: TGTGCCAGCAGCGAGCCGGGACTCTCAACTCCTAACTACGAGCAGTACTTC. This sequence encodes CASSEPGLSTPNYEQYF.

V gene TRBV3-1 combines with J gene TRBJ2-3; D is undetermined. This CDR3 contains 15 residues. In germline, CDR1 is LGHDT, CDR2 YNNKEL (reference sequence). The V end was cut by 8 bases, the J end by 2 bases, with 17 bases between. The CDR3 loop is CASGEVRFSTDTQYF. The DNA of the CDR3 is TGTGCCAGCGGTGAAGTTCGGTTTTCCACAGATACGCAGTATTTT.

This clonotype was seen repeatedly, ten times or more. The chain employs TRBV10-3 and TRBJ2-1; 7 bases match TRBD2. From germline, CDR1 is ENHRY and CDR2 SYGVKD. The CDR3 has 16 residues. Germline trimming cut 0 bases from V and 4 bases from J; bases unmatched to any gene: 6. As DNA, the CDR3 is TGTGCCATCAGTGAGTCGATAGGTAGCGGGTACAATGAGCAGTTCTTC. This encodes CAISESIGSGYNEQFF.

The chain uses TRBV19 and TRBJ2-7; no reliable D call. Germline values: CDR1 LNHDA, CDR2 SQIVND (reference sequence). The V gene lost 3 bases and the J gene lost 0 bases, with 9 bases spanning the gap. The CDR3 runs 14 residues. CDR3 coding DNA: TGTGCCAGTAGTATGTGGTTTTCCTCCTACGAGCAGTACTTC. Its protein product is CASSMWFSSYEQYF.

This clonotype was observed a handful of times. The chain joins TRBV12-3 or TRBV12-4 to TRBJ1-6; possibly TRBD1 for D (5 bases). The length of the CDR3 is 16 residues. V was pared by 0 bases and J by 8 bases, with 14 bases between. This CDR3 reads CASSLAPQGPYSPLHF. DNA of the CDR3: TGTGCCAGCAGTTTAGCGCCGCAGGGACCTTATTCACCCCTCCACTTT.

This clonotype was found a few times. CDR3 residues: CASTLGRGSYNEQFF. CDR3 bases: TGTGCCAGCACTTTAGGACGGGGCTCCTACAATGAGCAGTTCTTC. This rearrangement joins TRBV6-5 to TRBJ2-1; weak D call: TRBD2 (5 bases). The CDR3 runs 15 residues. The V gene's germline CDR1 is MNHEY and CDR2 SVGAGI. Trimming took 7 bases from V and 0 from J, leaving 13 bases between them.

The gene calls are TRBV18 and TRBJ1-5, with D possibly being TRBD1 (5 bases). The V gene's germline CDR1 is KGHSH and CDR2 LQKENI. Trimming removed 5 bases at V and 7 bases at J, with 18 bases between. This CDR3 is built from 15 residues. The CDR3: CASSEQVVGIQPQHF. In nucleotides, the CDR3 is TGTGCCAGCTCAGAACAGGTGGTCGGTATCCAGCCCCAGCATTTT. The full variable domain, completed using reference TRBV18 and TRBJ1-5, is NAGVMQNPRHLVRRRGQEARLRCSPMKGHSHVYWYRQLPEEGLKFMVYLQKENIIDESGMPKERFSAEFPKEGPSILRIQQVVRGDSAAYFCASSEQVVGIQPQHFGDGTRLSIL.

This clonotype has at least ten counts. The chain links TRBV19 to TRBJ2-5; D call uncertain. From germline, CDR1 is LNHDA and CDR2 SQIVND (reference sequence). The CDR3 consists of 13 residues. The ends were cut back, 6 bases at V and 1 base at J, with 9 bases in the middle. CDR3 sequence reads: CASSLVLQETQYF. The CDR3 nucleotides read TGTGCCAGTAGCCTGGTCCTCCAAGAGACCCAGTACTTC.

The gene calls are TRBV11-3 and TRBJ2-7; 8 nucleotides agree with TRBD1. The CDR3 totals 15 residues. The germline CDR1 and CDR2 sequences are SGHNT and YENEEA. The V segment lost 3 bases and the J segment 5 bases; nucleotides outside the gene matches: 9. CDR3: CASSFRGRRENEQYF. DNA for the CDR3: TGTGCCAGCAGCTTCAGGGGGCGCAGGGAGAACGAGCAGTACTTC.

This clonotype was recorded once. Given a much more abundant clone one base away, this may be a read error. The rearrangement uses TRBV3-1 and TRBJ2-7; possible D gene TRBD2, 5 bases. Looked up from germline, CDR1 is LGHDT and CDR2 is YNNKEL (reference sequence). CDR3 length: 14 residues. Trimming took 1 base from V and 6 from J, leaving 13 bases between them. The CDR3 sequence: CASSQGTRRREQYF. The CDR3 region has the DNA TGTGCCAGCAGCCAAGGGACTCGCCGTCGCGAGCAGTACTTC.

The table lists this clonotype with a few counts. V is TRBV20-1 and J is TRBJ2-2; D perhaps matches TRBD1 (5 bases). V was cut by 0 bases and J by 4 bases, with 12 bases left in between. This CDR3 is built from 15 residues. Germline-derived CDR1 and CDR2 are DFQATT and SNEGSKA (reference sequence). The CDR3 DNA follows: TGCAGTGCTAGAGAGTCGCAAAGGGGCACCGGGGAGCTGTTTTTT. This translates into CSARESQRGTGELFF.

V gene TRBV7-9 combines with J gene TRBJ2-2, with TRBD2 matching over 11 bases. The CDR3 length is 16 residues. The V segment lost 5 bases and the J segment 6 bases; nucleotides outside the gene matches: 8. Germline V gene data show CDR1 as SEHNR and CDR2 as FQNEAQ (reference sequence). The chain's CDR3 is CASSTLAGGPSGELFF. Here the CDR3 DNA reads TGTGCCAGCAGCACTTTAGCGGGAGGGCCCTCCGGGGAGCTGTTTTTT.

This clonotype was observed at least ten times. V gene TRBV15 combines with J gene TRBJ1-2; 8 nucleotides match TRBD1. Germline assignment: CDR1 LNHNV and CDR2 YYDKDF (reference sequence). V dropped 4 bases and J dropped 4; count of bases not matched to a gene: 2. The CDR3 is 13 amino acids. CDR3 sequence (DNA): TGTGCCACCAGCACCACAGGGGGCTATGGCTACACCTTC. As protein: CATSTTGGYGYTF.

Points on this clonotype: It may be a read error: a sequence one base away is much more abundant. The CDR3 coding sequence is TGTGCCAGCCCCCCCCACAGGGGAATGAACACTGAAGCTTTCTTT. It encodes CASPPHRGMNTEAFF. The gene calls are TRBV27 and TRBJ1-1, with TRBD1 matching 7 bases. The CDR3 consists of 15 residues. Germline V gene data show CDR1 as MNHEY and CDR2 as SMNVEV (reference sequence). Germline trimming cut 8 bases from V and 0 bases from J; bases unmatched to any gene: 9.

In this sample, this clonotype turned up many times. The chain is built from TRBV5-1 and TRBJ2-7; 9 nucleotides agree with TRBD1. The CDR3 loop spans 16 amino acids. With V trimmed by 2 bases and J by 0 bases, 6 bases remained unmatched. Germline CDR1 reads SGHRS; CDR2 reads YFSETQ. CDR3 in amino acids: CASSLTTGGLSYEQYF. In nucleotides, the CDR3 is TGCGCCAGCAGCTTAACTACAGGGGGCCTCTCCTACGAGCAGTACTTC.